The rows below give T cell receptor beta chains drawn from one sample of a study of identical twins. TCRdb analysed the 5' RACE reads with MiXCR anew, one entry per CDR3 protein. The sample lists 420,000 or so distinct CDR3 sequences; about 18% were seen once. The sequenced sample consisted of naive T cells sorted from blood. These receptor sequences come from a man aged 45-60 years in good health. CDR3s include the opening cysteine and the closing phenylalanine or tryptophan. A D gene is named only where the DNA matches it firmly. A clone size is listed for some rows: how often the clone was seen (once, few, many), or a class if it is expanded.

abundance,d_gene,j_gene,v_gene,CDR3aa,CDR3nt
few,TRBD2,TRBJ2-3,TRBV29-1,CSVWGGPGLAPTDTQYF,TGCAGCGTATGGGGGGGACCGGGACTAGCGCCTACAGATACGCAGTATTTT
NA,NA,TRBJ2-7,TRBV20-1,CSSTNRYEQYF,TGCAGTTCAACCAACCGCTACGAGCAGTACTTC
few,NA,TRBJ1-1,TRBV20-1,CSARGGAFF,TGCAGTGCTAGAGGGGGAGCTTTCTTT
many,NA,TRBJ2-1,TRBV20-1,CSADGRGNEQFF,TGCAGTGCAGACGGACGGGGAAATGAGCAGTTCTTC
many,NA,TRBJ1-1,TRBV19,CASSIGWDEAFF,TGTGCCAGTAGTATAGGATGGGACGAAGCTTTCTTT
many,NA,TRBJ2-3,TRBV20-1,CSARGFVGGPWGTDTQYF,TGCAGTGCTAGAGGCTTCGTGGGGGGGCCTTGGGGGACAGATACGCAGTATTTT
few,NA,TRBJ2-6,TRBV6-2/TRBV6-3,CASSSPGANVLTF,TGTGCCAGCAGTTCCCCAGGGGCCAACGTCCTGACTTTC
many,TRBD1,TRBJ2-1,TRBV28,CASSSGTGGRDEQFF,TGTGCCAGCAGTTCGGGGACAGGGGGCAGGGATGAGCAGTTCTTC
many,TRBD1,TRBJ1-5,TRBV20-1,CSAGQGNGQPQHF,TGCAGTGCTGGACAGGGGAACGGCCAGCCCCAGCATTTT
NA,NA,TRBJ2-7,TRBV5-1,CASSLEQGGPAF,TGCGCCAGCAGCTTGGAACAGGGCGGGCCTGCCTTC
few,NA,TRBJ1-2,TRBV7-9,CASSTNRDDSSYTF,TGTGCCAGCAGTACAAACAGAGACGATAGTAGCTACACCTTC
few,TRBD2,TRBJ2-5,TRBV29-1,CSVAIAGGPGETQYF,TGCAGCGTTGCCATAGCGGGAGGACCCGGAGAGACCCAGTACTTC
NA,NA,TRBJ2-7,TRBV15,CATSRAGSYEQYF,TGTGCCACCAGCAGAGCTGGCAGTTACGAGCAGTACTTC
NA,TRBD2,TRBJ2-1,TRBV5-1,CASSLFFAGGNAFNEQFF,TGCGCCAGCAGCTTGTTCTTCGCGGGGGGCAACGCTTTCAATGAGCAGTTCTTC
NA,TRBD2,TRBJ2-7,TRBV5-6,CASSVGGGRYEQYF,TGTGCCAGCAGCGTCGGGGGGGGTCGCTACGAGCAGTACTTC
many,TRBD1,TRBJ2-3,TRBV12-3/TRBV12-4,CATRGQGTDTQYF,TGTGCCACAAGGGGGCAGGGGACAGATACGCAGTATTTT
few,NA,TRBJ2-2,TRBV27,CASSLSRGTGELFF,TGTGCCAGCAGTTTAAGTAGGGGGACCGGGGAGCTGTTTTTT
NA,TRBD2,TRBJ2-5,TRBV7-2,CASSLWLAGAGETQYF,TGTGCCAGCAGCTTATGGCTAGCGGGGGCCGGGGAGACCCAGTACTTC
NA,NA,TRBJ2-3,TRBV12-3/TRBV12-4,CASSFSRTTSNTQYF,TGTGCCAGCAGTTTCTCCCGGACCACCTCGAATACGCAGTATTTT
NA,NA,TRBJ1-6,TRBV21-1,CASSKFEAGDNSPLHF,TGTGCCAGCAGCAAATTCGAGGCAGGGGATAATTCACCCCTCCACTTT
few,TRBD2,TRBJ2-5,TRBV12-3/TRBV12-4,CASRWGLQETQYF,TGTGCCAGCAGGTGGGGACTACAAGAGACCCAGTACTTC
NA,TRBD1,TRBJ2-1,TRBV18,CASSPRDRGGEQFF,TGTGCCAGCTCACCACGGGACAGGGGAGGTGAGCAGTTCTTC
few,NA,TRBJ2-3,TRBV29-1,CSVERQVTDTQYF,TGCAGCGTTGAAAGACAGGTCACAGATACGCAGTATTTT
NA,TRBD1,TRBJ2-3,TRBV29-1,CSVEDRGRVTDTQYF,TGCAGCGTTGAAGACAGGGGGCGAGTCACAGATACGCAGTATTTT
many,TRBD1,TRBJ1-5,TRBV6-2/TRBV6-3,CASTPWTGGFNQPQHF,TGTGCCAGCACCCCGTGGACAGGGGGGTTCAATCAGCCCCAGCATTTT
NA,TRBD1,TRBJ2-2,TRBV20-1,CSAMNYRGPNTGELFF,TGCAGTGCTATGAATTACAGGGGGCCGAACACCGGGGAGCTGTTTTTT
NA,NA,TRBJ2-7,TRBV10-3,CAISPPGHGEQYF,TGTGCCATCAGCCCACCGGGACACGGGGAGCAGTACTTC
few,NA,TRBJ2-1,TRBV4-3,CASSVGAVPYNEQFF,TGCGCCAGCAGCGTGGGGGCTGTACCGTACAATGAGCAGTTCTTC
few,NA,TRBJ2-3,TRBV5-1,CASGLTGGGSDTQYF,TGCGCCAGCGGTTTGACGGGAGGGGGCTCAGATACGCAGTATTTT
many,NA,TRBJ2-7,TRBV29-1,CSVQEGVYEQYF,TGCAGCGTACAGGAGGGGGTCTACGAGCAGTACTTC
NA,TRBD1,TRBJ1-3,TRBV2,CASSTGVGNTIYF,TGTGCCAGCAGTACAGGGGTCGGAAACACCATATATTTT
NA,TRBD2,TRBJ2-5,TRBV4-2,CASSQESSGALMETQYF,TGTGCCAGCAGCCAAGAGTCTAGCGGGGCACTGATGGAGACCCAGTACTTC
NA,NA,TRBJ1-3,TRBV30,CAWREDRHSGNTIYF,TGTGCCTGGAGAGAGGACAGACACTCTGGAAACACCATATATTTT
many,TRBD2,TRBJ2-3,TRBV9,CASSERGLARGTDTQYF,TGTGCCAGCAGCGAGAGGGGACTAGCCCGAGGAACAGATACGCAGTATTTT
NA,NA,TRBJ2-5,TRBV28,CASSSAGQETQYF,TGTGCCAGCAGTTCGGCAGGCCAAGAGACCCAGTACTTC
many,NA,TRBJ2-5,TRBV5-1,CASSSDTGLETQYF,TGCGCCAGCAGCTCAGATACAGGGTTGGAGACCCAGTACTTC
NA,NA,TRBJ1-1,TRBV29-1,CSVEEGGRGTEAFF,TGCAGCGTTGAAGAGGGGGGGAGAGGGACTGAAGCTTTCTTT
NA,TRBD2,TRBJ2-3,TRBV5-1,CASSPTAGEYTDTQYF,TGCGCCAGCAGCCCTACGGCGGGGGAGTACACAGATACGCAGTATTTT
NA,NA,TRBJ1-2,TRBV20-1,CSVSQVSNYGYTF,TGCAGTGTAAGCCAGGTCTCAAACTATGGCTACACCTTC
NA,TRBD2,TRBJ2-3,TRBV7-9,CASSILLAGGTDTQYF,TGTGCCAGCAGCATACTACTAGCGGGAGGCACAGATACGCAGTATTTT
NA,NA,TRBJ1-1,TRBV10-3,CAISESINTEAFF,TGTGCCATCAGTGAGTCTATCAACACTGAAGCTTTCTTT
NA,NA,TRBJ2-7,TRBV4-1,CASSQGDRWGEQYF,TGCGCCAGCAGCCAAGGCGATAGATGGGGGGAGCAGTACTTC
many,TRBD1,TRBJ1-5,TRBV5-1,CASSSTGATNQPQHF,TGCGCCAGCAGCTCGACAGGGGCGACGAATCAGCCCCAGCATTTT
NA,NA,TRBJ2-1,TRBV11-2,CASSPPNGNEQFF,TGTGCCAGCAGCCCCCCTAATGGCAATGAGCAGTTCTTC
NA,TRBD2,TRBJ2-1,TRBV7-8,CASSHSAGGSHEQFF,TGTGCCAGCAGCCACTCCGCGGGAGGGAGCCATGAGCAGTTCTTC
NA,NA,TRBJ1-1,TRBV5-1,CASSLEVALNTEAFF,TGCGCCAGCAGCTTGGAGGTCGCACTAAACACTGAAGCTTTCTTT
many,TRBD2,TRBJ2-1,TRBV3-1,CASSQVLLAGERGNEQFF,TGTGCCAGCAGCCAAGTATTATTAGCGGGGGAACGGGGCAATGAGCAGTTCTTC
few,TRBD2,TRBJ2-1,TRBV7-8,CASSLARAGGYNEQFF,TGTGCCAGCAGCTTAGCCCGGGCGGGGGGATACAATGAGCAGTTCTTC
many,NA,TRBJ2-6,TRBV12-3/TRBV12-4,CASRNRLSGANVLTF,TGTGCCAGCAGGAACCGACTGAGTGGGGCCAACGTCCTGACTTTC
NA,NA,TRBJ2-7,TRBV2,CASSSPYRESYEQYF,TGTGCCAGCAGCTCTCCATACAGGGAGTCCTACGAGCAGTACTTC
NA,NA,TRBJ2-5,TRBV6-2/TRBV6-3,CASSYYWAVGSPLQETQYF,TGTGCTAGCAGTTACTATTGGGCGGTGGGATCCCCACTTCAAGAGACCCAGTACTTC
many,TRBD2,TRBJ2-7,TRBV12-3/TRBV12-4,CAIKLAGEQYF,TGTGCCATCAAACTAGCGGGGGAGCAGTACTTC
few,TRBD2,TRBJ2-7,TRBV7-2,CASSFSRLAGGVEQYF,TGTGCCAGCAGCTTCTCACGACTAGCGGGAGGAGTCGAGCAGTACTTC
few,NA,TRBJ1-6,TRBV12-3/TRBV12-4,CASSQYSGADSPLHF,TGTGCCAGCAGCCAATACAGCGGAGCCGATTCACCCCTCCACTTT
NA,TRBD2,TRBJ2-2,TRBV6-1,CASRFGGGAGELFF,TGTGCCAGCAGGTTTGGCGGGGGAGCCGGGGAGCTGTTTTTT